This T cell receptor beta chain stems from a study of regulatory T cells in long-lasting Graves disease. Germline V gives CDR1 MNHEY, CDR2 SVGEGT. V was shortened by 5 bases and J by 13 bases, with 12 bases between the two germline ends. The CDR3 is made up of 11 amino acids. Arm-PCR of CDR3 regions and iRepertoire HTBI primers were the basis on which TCR beta libraries were built. TCRdb processed the multiplex PCR reads anew with MiXCR; each CDR3 protein has one entry. The sample yields approximately 390,000 distinct CDR3 sequences, about 16% seen once. Time point given: newly diagnosed GD, antithyroid drugs for less than 3 months. There was RNA extracted from PBMCs, and the TCR library was made from it. This same sample was also part of a study on T cells in Graves' hyperthyroidism and ophthalmopathy. That work adds: First-round RT-PCR of the TCR CDR3 relied on the HTBI primer set.

The starting material was peripheral blood mononuclear cells (PBMCs), obtained at new diagnosis, from a patient treated with antithyroid drugs. The chain recombines TRBV6-2 or TRBV6-3 with TRBJ1-5; D is uncertain. This clonotype originated in a woman under 30 with Graves disease. The CDR3 DNA follows: TGTGCCAGCAGTGGAGCCGGGGTTCAGCATTTT. Amino acid sequence: CASSGAGVQHF.